The rows below give T cell receptor beta chains drawn from one sample of a study of blood T cell repertoires in COVID-19. Assay used: immunoSEQ multiplex PCR; TCRdb lists only in-frame clones, some missing. Of 100,000 to 150,000 clones listed, about 85% are singletons. Sequenced input: peripheral blood. The receptors here all came from a man at least 80 years old with active or convalescent COVID-19. The CDR3 runs from the conserved cysteine through the conserved F or W. D genes are given only for firm matches. Expanded clones are given a class, and other clones once, few, many or no size at all.

>TRBJ2-1|-|TRBV19|TRBD1
TGTGCCAGTAGTTTCCGACAGGGGGTGAATGAGCAGTTCTTC
CASSFRQGVNEQFF
>TRBJ2-2|-|TRBV21-1|-
TGTGCCAGCCATGCCCCCGGGGACCGGGAGGGCGGCACCGGGGAGCTGTTTTTT
CASHAPGDREGGTGELFF
>TRBJ2-2|once|TRBV9|TRBD2
TGTGCCAGCAGCGTAAGCGGGGGTCGGGCCGGGGAGCTGTTTTTT
CASSVSGGRAGELFF
>TRBJ1-2|-|TRBV28|TRBD1
TGTGCCAGCAGACAGACAGGGCGAGGTGGCTACACCTTC
CASRQTGRGGYTF
>TRBJ2-2|-|TRBV4-2|-
TGTGCCAGCAGCCAATCCCCCGCCAGCACCGGGGAGCTGTTTTTT
CASSQSPASTGELFF
>TRBJ1-5|-|TRBV30|-
TGTGCCTGGAAAGGCGGAAACAATCAGCCCCAGCATTTT
CAWKGGNNQPQHF
>TRBJ2-1|-|TRBV29-1|-
TGCAGCGTTGGGCCGGGGTTTGATAGTAATGAGCAGTTCTTC
CSVGPGFDSNEQFF
>TRBJ2-2|-|TRBV9|-
TGTGCCAGCAGCGCGAGACCGGGACTCTCCACCGGGGAGCTGTTTTTT
CASSARPGLSTGELFF
>TRBJ1-2|-|TRBV6-5|TRBD1
TGTGCCAGCAGTCACTGGACAGGGAGGGCCTATGGCTACACCTTC
CASSHWTGRAYGYTF
>TRBJ1-2|-|TRBV7-5|-
TGTGTCAGAAGCGTCATGACAGCTCCAAACTATGGCTACACCTTC
CVRSVMTAPNYGYTF
>TRBJ1-6|-|TRBV3-1/TRBV3-2|-
TGTGCCAGCAGCACAGGTATATCACCCCTCCACTTT
CASSTGISPLHF
>TRBJ1-2|-|TRBV6-5|-
TGTGCCAGCAGAAAACAGGGTTCTCAATATGGCTACACCTTC
CASRKQGSQYGYTF
>TRBJ2-1|-|TRBV7-2|TRBD2
TGTGCCAGCAGCCCCGGACTAGCGGGGGTCCGTTTGGATGAGCAGTTCTTC
CASSPGLAGVRLDEQFF
>TRBJ1-2|-|TRBV5-6|-
TGTGCCAGCAGCTTGGCTAGTGGCTACACCTTC
CASSLASGYTF
>TRBJ1-2|-|TRBV12-3/TRBV12-4|-
TGTGCCAGCAGTTGGGGCAGGGAGGCAGGCTACACCTTC
CASSWGREAGYTF
>TRBJ1-2|-|TRBV24-1|-
TGTGCCACCAGTGGCGGTACGTCGACCGATGGCTACACCTTC
CATSGGTSTDGYTF
>TRBJ2-7|many|TRBV28|-
TGTGCCAGCAGTCCCTACTACGAGCAGTACTTC
CASSPYYEQYF
>TRBJ2-3|-|TRBV5-1|-
TGCGCCAGCAGCTTGGACTTGCCCCTCACAGATACGCAGTATTTT
CASSLDLPLTDTQYF
>TRBJ2-7|-|TRBV6-2/TRBV6-3|-
TGTGCCAGCAGCCGACAGGATCCCTACGAGCAGTACTTC
CASSRQDPYEQYF
>TRBJ1-3|-|TRBV6-5|-
TGTGCCAGCAGGGGCGTCGGAAACACCATATATTTT
CASRGVGNTIYF
>TRBJ2-7|few|TRBV3-1/TRBV3-2|-
TGTGCCAGCAGCCAACTAGGTACCTACGAGCAGTACTTC
CASSQLGTYEQYF
>TRBJ2-7|-|TRBV9|TRBD1
TGTGCCAGCAGCGCAGGACAGGGGTCCCACGAGCAGTACTTC
CASSAGQGSHEQYF
>TRBJ2-1|-|TRBV25-1|-
TGTGCCAGCAGTGATGGGCCGCATGAGCAGTTCTTC
CASSDGPHEQFF
>TRBJ1-5|-|TRBV7-8|TRBD1
TGTGCCAGCAGCCCGGGGGACAGGGCCCTATCGAGCAATCAGCCCCAGCATTTT
CASSPGDRALSSNQPQHF
>TRBJ2-7|few|TRBV18|-
TGTGCCAGCTCACCACGCACAGGGATCTCCTACGAGCAGTACTTC
CASSPRTGISYEQYF
>TRBJ1-6|-|TRBV4-1|-
TGCGCCAGCAGCCAATCGATTATGCAGGGGCGGGTATTCGGGGATAATTCACCCCTCCACTTT
CASSQSIMQGRVFGDNSPLHF
>TRBJ2-4|once|TRBV7-2|TRBD1
TGTGCCAGCAGCCACCAGGCCGGACAGGGGGCCCGGCGCATTCAGTACTTC
CASSHQAGQGARRIQYF
>TRBJ1-5|once|TRBV19|-
TGTGCCAGTAGTATTAAGCACGATCAGCCCCAGCATTTT
CASSIKHDQPQHF
>TRBJ2-7|-|TRBV20-1|TRBD2
TGCAGTGCTAGTGGGACTAGCTGGTCCTACGAGCAGTACTTC
CSASGTSWSYEQYF
>TRBJ1-3|-|TRBV6-5|-
TGTGCCAGCAGAAAGGACATTTACTCTGGAAACACCATATATTTT
CASRKDIYSGNTIYF
>TRBJ1-6|-|TRBV5-8|-
TGTGCCAGCAGCTTGGAATACCTCCAGGCACCCCTCCACTTT
CASSLEYLQAPLHF
>TRBJ1-5|-|TRBV12-3/TRBV12-4|-
TGTGCCAGCAGGGGGCTAAATCAGCCCCAGCATTTT
CASRGLNQPQHF
>TRBJ1-1|-|TRBV18|-
TGTGCCAGCTCACATAACGGCGGACAGACAAAGAACACTGAAGCTTTCTTT
CASSHNGGQTKNTEAFF
>TRBJ2-3|-|TRBV7-2|TRBD1
TGTGCCAGCAGGGCGGGACAGGCGACAGATACGCAGTATTTT
CASRAGQATDTQYF
>TRBJ1-5|-|TRBV15|-
TGTGCCACCAGTGGCGGCGAAAATCAGCCCCAGCATTTT
CATSGGENQPQHF
>TRBJ1-2|-|TRBV28|TRBD1
TGTGCCAGCAGTTTTGTGACAGGGGACTATGGCTACACCTTC
CASSFVTGDYGYTF
>TRBJ2-7|-|TRBV28|TRBD2
TGTGCCAGCAGTACCGCCTCTAGCGGGGGAGGCCTCTACGAGCAGTACTTC
CASSTASSGGGLYEQYF
>TRBJ2-3|-|TRBV18|TRBD1
TGTGCCAGCTCAGCCAACAGGGGGCGCGGCACAGATACGCAGTATTTT
CASSANRGRGTDTQYF
>TRBJ1-2|-|TRBV15|TRBD1
TGTGCCACCAGCAGGGCCGGGACAGGGGTAGCCTATGGCTACACCTTC
CATSRAGTGVAYGYTF
>TRBJ1-1|few|TRBV27|TRBD1
TGTGCCAGCAGAGGGGGACAGGGTAGATGGACTGAAGCTTTCTTT
CASRGGQGRWTEAFF
>TRBJ2-3|-|TRBV12-5|-
TGTGCTAGTGGTTTGGTACTCGGGAAGGGAGATACGCAGTATTTT
CASGLVLGKGDTQYF
>TRBJ1-2|-|TRBV28|-
TGTGCCAGCAGTTTAAGGACTAATGGCTACACCTTC
CASSLRTNGYTF
>TRBJ1-1|-|TRBV29-1|-
TGCAGCGTTGGCTTACAGGGTTCTGGGGCTTTCTTT
CSVGLQGSGAFF
>TRBJ2-7|-|TRBV5-1|TRBD1
TGCGCCAGCAGCCTAAGGACAGGGGGCGGGGACGAGCAGTACTTC
CASSLRTGGGDEQYF
>TRBJ1-5|-|TRBV27|-
TGTGCCAGCCCACCCAGTAGCAATCAGCCCCAGCATTTT
CASPPSSNQPQHF
>TRBJ2-2|-|TRBV5-1|-
TGCGCCAGCAGACCGGGACACTTTTCTTTGAACACCGGGGAGCTGTTTTTT
CASRPGHFSLNTGELFF
>TRBJ1-5|few|TRBV2|-
TGTGCCAGCAACGGACAGCCCAATCAGCCCCAGCATTTT
CASNGQPNQPQHF
>TRBJ2-7|-|TRBV2|-
TGTGCCAGCAGTGAACCCCAGGGGAGCTCCTACGAGCAGTACTTC
CASSEPQGSSYEQYF
>TRBJ2-3|-|TRBV9|TRBD2
TGTGCCAGCAGCCTGCGGGGGGCCACAGATACGCAGTATTTT
CASSLRGATDTQYF
>TRBJ2-5|-|TRBV18|TRBD2
TGTGCCAGCTCACCAGATAGCGGGGTGCTCCAAGAGACCCAGTACTTC
CASSPDSGVLQETQYF